A selection of T cell receptor beta chains follows, all from one sample in a study of T-cell reconstitution after alpha-beta-depleted transplantation in children. Via MiXCR, TCRdb re-called the PCR reads, giving one row per CDR3 protein. This sample has about 170,000 distinct CDR3 sequences; around 10% occur once, and the top ten carry around 13%. The material was PBMCs, obtained before TCRalphabeta/CD19-depleted stem cell transplant. The receptors here all came from a boy between 2 and 10 years old with acute myeloid leukemia, due to receive a stem cell transplant. The CDR3 runs from the conserved cysteine through the conserved F or W. Each record gives: J gene, V gene, clone size, D gene, CDR3 protein, CDR3 DNA. D genes are given only for firm matches. Where a row states a size, it is once, few, many or the class of an expanded clone; other rows omit it.

>TRBJ2-1|TRBV11-2|many|.
CASSLGTLTSSGEQFF
TGTGCCAGCAGCTTAGGCACCCTGACTAGTAGTGGTGAGCAGTTCTTC
>TRBJ2-7|TRBV27|many|.
CASSLFGSSYEQYF
TGTGCCAGCAGTTTATTTGGGTCGTCCTACGAGCAGTACTTC
>TRBJ1-2|TRBV6-1|.|TRBD1
CATRKTGAVGDTF
TGTGCCACGCGGAAAACAGGGGCAGTGGGCGACACCTTC
>TRBJ2-5|TRBV7-8|many|TRBD1
CASSLVRTGWETQYF
TGTGCCAGCAGCTTAGTCCGGACAGGCTGGGAGACCCAGTACTTC
>TRBJ2-7|TRBV12-3/TRBV12-4|many|.
CASTRRLYEQYF
TGTGCCAGCACCCGTCGACTCTACGAGCAGTACTTC
>TRBJ1-2|TRBV20-1|many|TRBD1
CSASSQGAGYTF
TGCAGTGCTAGTAGCCAGGGGGCGGGCTACACCTTC
>TRBJ1-1|TRBV2|many|TRBD1
CASRGDSLHTEAFF
TGTGCCAGCAGAGGGGACAGCCTACACACTGAAGCTTTCTTT
>TRBJ2-3|TRBV29-1|many|TRBD1
CSVEVLRGRRTDTQYF
TGCAGCGTTGAAGTTCTCAGGGGGCGCCGAACAGATACGCAGTATTTT
>TRBJ1-1|TRBV4-1|many|TRBD1
CASSQVRWTGRNTEAFF
TGCGCCAGCAGCCAAGTTAGGTGGACAGGGAGGAACACTGAAGCTTTCTTT
>TRBJ2-3|TRBV5-1|many|.
CASSLAGADTQYF
TGTGCCAGCAGCTTAGCAGGGGCAGATACGCAGTATTTT
>TRBJ2-5|TRBV6-5|.|.
CASSSPRRQGEKTQYF
TGTGCCAGCAGTTCCCCGAGGCGGCAGGGCGAGAAGACCCAGTACTTC
>TRBJ2-2|TRBV10-3|many|.
CAISESGGPSGELFF
TGTGCCATCAGTGAGTCAGGAGGACCGAGCGGGGAGCTGTTTTTT
>TRBJ1-1|TRBV4-1|many|.
CASSLRTENTEAFF
TGCGCCAGCAGCCTCAGGACGGAGAACACTGAAGCTTTCTTT
>TRBJ1-1|TRBV12-3/TRBV12-4|many|.
CASSFQGWDTEAFF
TGTGCCAGCAGTTTTCAGGGGTGGGACACTGAAGCTTTCTTT
>TRBJ1-2|TRBV11-3|many|TRBD1
CASSLVQGQKYGYTF
TGTGCCAGCAGCTTAGTCCAGGGACAGAAATATGGCTACACCTTC
>TRBJ2-7|TRBV4-1|many|TRBD2
CASSQATGTSSYEQYF
TGCGCCAGCAGCCAAGCTACCGGGACTAGCTCTTACGAGCAGTACTTC
>TRBJ1-5|TRBV20-1|.|TRBD1
CSASNPRQGAEQPQHF
TGCAGTGCTAGTAACCCCAGACAGGGGGCAGAGCAGCCCCAGCATTTT
>TRBJ1-4|TRBV27|many|.
CASATGGGELFF
TGTGCCAGCGCCACGGGAGGGGGAGAACTGTTTTTT
>TRBJ1-5|TRBV27|many|.
CASSLGRYNQPQHF
TGTGCCAGCAGTTTGGGACGGTACAATCAGCCCCAGCATTTT
>TRBJ1-2|TRBV15|many|.
CATSMRETAYGYTF
TGTGCCACCAGCATGAGGGAAACCGCCTATGGCTACACCTTC
>TRBJ2-3|TRBV12-3/TRBV12-4|.|TRBD2
CASSRTGTRNTDTQYF
TGTGCCAGCAGTCGCACCGGGACTAGGAACACAGATACGCAGTATTTT
>TRBJ2-4|TRBV5-1|many|.
CASSLERGWGNIQYF
TGCGCCAGCAGCTTGGAGAGGGGATGGGGAAACATTCAGTACTTC
>TRBJ2-1|TRBV7-3|many|TRBD1
CASGSGQSNNNEQFF
TGTGCCAGCGGGTCGGGACAGTCAAATAACAATGAGCAGTTCTTC
>TRBJ2-3|TRBV2|many|TRBD2
CASSSGGRDSTDTQYF
TGTGCCAGCAGTTCCGGCGGGAGGGATAGCACAGATACGCAGTATTTT
>TRBJ2-1|TRBV20-1|many|.
CSAARRDPTYNEQFF
TGCAGTGCCGCACGCAGGGATCCTACCTACAATGAGCAGTTCTTC
>TRBJ2-2|TRBV5-1|many|TRBD2
CASSLEAGGTGELFF
TGCGCCAGCAGCTTGGAGGCGGGGGGTACCGGGGAGCTGTTTTTT
>TRBJ1-2|TRBV28|many|.
CASSKSARTRYGYTF
TGTGCCAGCAGTAAAAGCGCCCGGACGCGATATGGCTACACCTTC
>TRBJ2-7|TRBV18|many|.
CASSPLRGRSSYEQYF
TGTGCCAGCTCACCACTTCGGGGCAGGAGCTCCTACGAGCAGTACTTC
>TRBJ2-7|TRBV13|many|TRBD2
CASSSAPGLEGYEQYF
TGTGCCAGCAGCTCGGCTCCGGGACTAGAAGGGTACGAGCAGTACTTC
>TRBJ2-7|TRBV12-3/TRBV12-4|many|.
CAEASSRGAYEQYF
TGTGCCGAAGCCAGCAGCAGGGGGGCCTACGAGCAGTACTTC
>TRBJ2-3|TRBV7-6|many|TRBD2
CASSHPTGGLLTSTDTQYF
TGTGCCAGCAGCCATCCTACCGGGGGGTTACTCACTAGCACAGATACGCAGTATTTT
>TRBJ1-5|TRBV2|many|.
CASRPTTGHQPQHF
TGTGCCAGCAGGCCTACGACAGGACATCAGCCCCAGCATTTT
>TRBJ1-1|TRBV20-1|many|.
CSARRRVVEAFF
TGCAGTGCTAGAAGGCGGGTGGTTGAAGCTTTCTTT
>TRBJ2-2|TRBV20-1|many|TRBD2
CSAPHSSGGAAGELFF
TGCAGTGCTCCCCATAGTAGCGGGGGGGCGGCCGGGGAGCTGTTTTTT
>TRBJ2-2|TRBV27|many|TRBD1
CASRRQGKHTGELFF
TGTGCCAGCCGAAGACAGGGAAAACACACCGGGGAGCTGTTTTTT
>TRBJ2-2|TRBV5-5|.|TRBD2
CASSLGGREAYTGELFF
TGTGCCAGCAGCTTGGGTGGGCGGGAGGCCTACACCGGGGAGCTGTTTTTT
>TRBJ2-5|TRBV10-2|many|TRBD2
CASSDPSGGGRQETQYF
TGCGCCAGCAGTGATCCATCGGGCGGGGGGAGACAAGAGACCCAGTACTTC